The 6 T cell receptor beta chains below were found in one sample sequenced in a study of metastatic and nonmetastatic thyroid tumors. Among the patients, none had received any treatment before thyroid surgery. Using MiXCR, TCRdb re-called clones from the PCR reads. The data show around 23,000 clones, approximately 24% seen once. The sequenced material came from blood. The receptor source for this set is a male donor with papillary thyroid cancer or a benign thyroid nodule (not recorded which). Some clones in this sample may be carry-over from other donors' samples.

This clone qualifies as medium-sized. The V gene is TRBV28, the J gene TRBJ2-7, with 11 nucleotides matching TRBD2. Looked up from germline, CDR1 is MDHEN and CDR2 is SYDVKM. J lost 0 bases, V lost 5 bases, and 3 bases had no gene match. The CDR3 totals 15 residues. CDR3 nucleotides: TGTGCCAGCAGTCCGACTAGCGGGGCCTCCTACGAGCAGTACTTC. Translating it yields CASSPTSGASYEQYF.

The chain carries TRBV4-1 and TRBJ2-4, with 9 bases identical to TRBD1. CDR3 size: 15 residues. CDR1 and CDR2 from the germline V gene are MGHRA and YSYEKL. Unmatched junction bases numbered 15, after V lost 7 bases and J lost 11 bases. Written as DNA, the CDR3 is TGCGCCAGCATCCATTCCGACAGGGGGAGTTGGGTTCAGTACTTC. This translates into CASIHSDRGSWVQYF.

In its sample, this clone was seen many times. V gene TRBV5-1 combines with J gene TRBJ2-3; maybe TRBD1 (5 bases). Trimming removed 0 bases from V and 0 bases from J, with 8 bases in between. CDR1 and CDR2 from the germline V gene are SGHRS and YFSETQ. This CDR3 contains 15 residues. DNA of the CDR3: TGCGCCAGCAGCTTGGGACAGACTAGCACAGATACGCAGTATTTT. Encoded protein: CASSLGQTSTDTQYF.

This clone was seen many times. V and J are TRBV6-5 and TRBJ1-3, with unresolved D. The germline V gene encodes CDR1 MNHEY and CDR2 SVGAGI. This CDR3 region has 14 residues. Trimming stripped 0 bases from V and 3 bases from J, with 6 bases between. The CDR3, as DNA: TGTGCCAGCAGTTACTCGAGGAGTGGAAACACCATATATTTT. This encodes CASSYSRSGNTIYF.

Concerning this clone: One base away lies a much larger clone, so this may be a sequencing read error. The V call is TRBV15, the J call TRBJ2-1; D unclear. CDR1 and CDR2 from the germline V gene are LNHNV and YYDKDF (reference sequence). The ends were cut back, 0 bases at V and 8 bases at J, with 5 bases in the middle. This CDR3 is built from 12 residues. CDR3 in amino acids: CATSRDYYEQFF. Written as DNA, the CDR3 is TGTGCCACCAGCAGAGATTATTATGAGCAGTTCTTC.

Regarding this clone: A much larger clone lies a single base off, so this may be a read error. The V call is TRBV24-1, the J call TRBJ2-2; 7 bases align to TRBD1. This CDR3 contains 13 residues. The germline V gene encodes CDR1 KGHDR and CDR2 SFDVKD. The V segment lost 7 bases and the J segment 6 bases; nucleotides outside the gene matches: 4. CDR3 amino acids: CATSRQGPGELFF. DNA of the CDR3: TGTGCCACCAGCCGACAGGGACCCGGGGAGCTGTTTTTT.